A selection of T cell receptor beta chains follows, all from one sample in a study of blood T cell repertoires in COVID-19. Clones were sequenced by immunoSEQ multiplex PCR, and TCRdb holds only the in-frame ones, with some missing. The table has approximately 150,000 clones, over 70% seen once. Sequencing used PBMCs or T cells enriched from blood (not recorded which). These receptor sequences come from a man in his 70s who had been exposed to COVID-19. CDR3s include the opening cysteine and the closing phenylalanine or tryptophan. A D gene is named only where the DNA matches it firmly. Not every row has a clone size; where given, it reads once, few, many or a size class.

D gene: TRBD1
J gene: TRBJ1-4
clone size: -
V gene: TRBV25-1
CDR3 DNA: TGTGCCAGCAGTGCTCCCGGGACAGGGAGGGCAACTAATGAAAAACTGTTTTTT
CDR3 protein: CASSAPGTGRATNEKLFF

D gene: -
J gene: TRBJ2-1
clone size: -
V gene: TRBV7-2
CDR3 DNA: TGTGCCAGCAGCCCCTCAACAGACGGACTCGTGGTGCATGAGCAGTTCTTC
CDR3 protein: CASSPSTDGLVVHEQFF

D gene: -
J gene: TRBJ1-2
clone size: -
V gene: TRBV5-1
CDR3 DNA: TGCGCCAGCAGTCGGGGTTCAGAGGGATATGGCTACACCTTC
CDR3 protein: CASSRGSEGYGYTF

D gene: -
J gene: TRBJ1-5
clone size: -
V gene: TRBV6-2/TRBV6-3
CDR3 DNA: TGTGCCAGCAGTTACTCCCTAGCGGGGTATCCGGGTCAGCCCCAGCATTTT
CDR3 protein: CASSYSLAGYPGQPQHF

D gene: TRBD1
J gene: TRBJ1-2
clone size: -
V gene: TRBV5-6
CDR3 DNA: TGTGCCAGCAGCTTAAGCCGGGACAGGGAGGAGGATGGCTACACCTTC
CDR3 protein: CASSLSRDREEDGYTF

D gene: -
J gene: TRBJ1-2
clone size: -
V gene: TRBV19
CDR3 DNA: TGTGCCAGTAGCCCCCCCAGGGACAATGGCTACACCTTC
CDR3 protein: CASSPPRDNGYTF

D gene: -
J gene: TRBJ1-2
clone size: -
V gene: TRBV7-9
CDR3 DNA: TGTGCCAGCAGCTTGGAGCTTAACTATGGCTACACCTTC
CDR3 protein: CASSLELNYGYTF

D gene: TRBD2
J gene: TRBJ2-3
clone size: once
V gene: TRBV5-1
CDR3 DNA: TGCGCCAGCAGTTCCGAGCGGGGAGACACAGATACGCAGTATTTT
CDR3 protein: CASSSERGDTDTQYF

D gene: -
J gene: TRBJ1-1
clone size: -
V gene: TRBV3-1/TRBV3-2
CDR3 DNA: TGTGCCAGCAGCCAATCGTCAACGGTGAACACTGAAGCTTTCTTT
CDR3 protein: CASSQSSTVNTEAFF

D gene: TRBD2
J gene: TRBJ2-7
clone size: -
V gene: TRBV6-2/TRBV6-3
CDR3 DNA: TGTGCCAGCAGTCCGACTAGCGGGAGCTACGAGCAGTACTTC
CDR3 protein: CASSPTSGSYEQYF

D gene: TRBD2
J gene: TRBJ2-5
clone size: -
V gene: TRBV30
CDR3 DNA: TGTGCCTGGAGTCAAGCGGGGGTTCTTCAAGAGACCCAGTACTTC
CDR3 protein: CAWSQAGVLQETQYF

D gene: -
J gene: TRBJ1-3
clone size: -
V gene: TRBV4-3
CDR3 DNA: TGCGCCAGCAGCCAAGATCATCCCGGAAACACCATATATTTT
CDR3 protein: CASSQDHPGNTIYF

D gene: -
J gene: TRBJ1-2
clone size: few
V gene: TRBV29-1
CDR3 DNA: TGCAGCGTGGGGCAGGGGAGAGAAGGCTACACCTTC
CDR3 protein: CSVGQGREGYTF

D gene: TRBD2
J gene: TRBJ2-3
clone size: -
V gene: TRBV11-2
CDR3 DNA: TGTGCCAGCAGCTTCCTACCGGGGGGAGGCAGCACAGATACGCAGTATTTT
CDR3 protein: CASSFLPGGGSTDTQYF

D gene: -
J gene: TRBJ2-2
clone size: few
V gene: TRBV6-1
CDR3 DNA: TGTGCCAGCAGTGAACCAGGGTTGTTCGGGGAGCTGTTTTTT
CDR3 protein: CASSEPGLFGELFF

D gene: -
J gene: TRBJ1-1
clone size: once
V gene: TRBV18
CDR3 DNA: TGTGCCAGCTCACCAACTAACACTGAAGCTTTCTTT
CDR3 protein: CASSPTNTEAFF

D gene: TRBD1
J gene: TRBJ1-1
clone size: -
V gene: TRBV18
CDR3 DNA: TGTGCCAGCTCACCCGACAGGGGGCGAGGTAACACTGAAGCTTTCTTT
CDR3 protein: CASSPDRGRGNTEAFF

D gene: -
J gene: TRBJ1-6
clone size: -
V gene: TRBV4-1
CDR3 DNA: TGCGCCAGCAGCGGGTCCAGAGCCCTCGGGGGTTCACCCCTCCACTTT
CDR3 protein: CASSGSRALGGSPLHF

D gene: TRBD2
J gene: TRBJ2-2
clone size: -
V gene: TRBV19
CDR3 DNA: TGTGCCAGTAGACTTAGCGGGAGCACCGGGGAGCTGTTTTTT
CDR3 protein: CASRLSGSTGELFF

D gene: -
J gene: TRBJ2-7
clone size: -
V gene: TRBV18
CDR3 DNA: TGTGCCAGCTCACCATCAGGGGATCCCTTAGGGTACGAGCAGTACTTC
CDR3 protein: CASSPSGDPLGYEQYF

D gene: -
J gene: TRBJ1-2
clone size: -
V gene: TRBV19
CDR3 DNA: TGTGCCAGTAGTATTTCCGGCGGGAGCGGCTACACCTTC
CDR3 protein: CASSISGGSGYTF

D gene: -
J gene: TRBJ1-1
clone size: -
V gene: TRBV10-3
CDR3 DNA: TGTGCCATCAGTGAGTCCGGAGGCCTGGGAGCTTTCTTT
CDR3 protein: CAISESGGLGAFF

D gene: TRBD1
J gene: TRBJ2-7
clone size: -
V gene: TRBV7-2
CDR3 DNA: TGTGCCAGCAGCTTAGCGGGACAGGGAGGATACTCCTACGAGCAGTACTTC
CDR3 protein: CASSLAGQGGYSYEQYF

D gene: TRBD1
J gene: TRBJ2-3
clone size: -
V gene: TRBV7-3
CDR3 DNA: TGTGCCAGCAGCTTATTAGGGGGCGTAGATACGCAGTATTTT
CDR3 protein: CASSLLGGVDTQYF

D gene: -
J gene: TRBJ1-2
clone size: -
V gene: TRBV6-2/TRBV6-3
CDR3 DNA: TGTGCCAGCAGTTTCCTCGGTGCGGAGCCGGTTGGAGATGGCTACACCTTC
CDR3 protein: CASSFLGAEPVGDGYTF

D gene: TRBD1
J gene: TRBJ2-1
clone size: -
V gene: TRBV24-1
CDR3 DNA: TGTGCCACCAGTGCCTCCGGGACAGGGGATGGTCATGAGCAGTTCTTC
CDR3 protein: CATSASGTGDGHEQFF

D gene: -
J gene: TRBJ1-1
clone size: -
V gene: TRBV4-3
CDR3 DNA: TGCGCCAGCAGCCACGATAATCCAGGGGCACGGAGCACTGAAGCTTTCTTT
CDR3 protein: CASSHDNPGARSTEAFF

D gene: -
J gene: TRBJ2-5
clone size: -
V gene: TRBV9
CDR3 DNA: TGTGCCAGCAGCGTAGGAGCTGTTAAAGAGACCCAGTACTTC
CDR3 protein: CASSVGAVKETQYF

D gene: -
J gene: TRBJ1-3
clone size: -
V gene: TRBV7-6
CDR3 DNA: TGTGCCAGCAGCCAGCAGACGGGCCCAGGGGGAAACACCATATATTTT
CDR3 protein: CASSQQTGPGGNTIYF

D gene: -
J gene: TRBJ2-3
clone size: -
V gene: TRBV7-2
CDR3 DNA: TGTGCCAGCAGCCTCCGGGGAGTAGCCTCCACAGATACGCAGTATTTT
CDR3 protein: CASSLRGVASTDTQYF

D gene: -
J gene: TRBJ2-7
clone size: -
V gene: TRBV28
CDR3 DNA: TGTGCCAGCAGCCGAAGAACGGGGAGCCTCTACGAGCAGTACTTC
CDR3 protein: CASSRRTGSLYEQYF

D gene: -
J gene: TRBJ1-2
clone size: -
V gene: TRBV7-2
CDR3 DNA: TGTGCCAGCAGCTCGGACAGTGAACGCGGCTACACCTTC
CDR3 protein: CASSSDSERGYTF

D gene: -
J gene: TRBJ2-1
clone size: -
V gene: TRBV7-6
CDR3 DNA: TGTGCCAGCAGCCTGGCAAGGAGCTCCTACAATGAGCAGTTCTTC
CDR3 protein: CASSLARSSYNEQFF

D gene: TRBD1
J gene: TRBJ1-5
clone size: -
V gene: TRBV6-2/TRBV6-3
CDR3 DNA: TGTGCCAGCAGTTACTCGGGTTTCACAGGGGGGAAACAGCCCCAGCATTTT
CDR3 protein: CASSYSGFTGGKQPQHF

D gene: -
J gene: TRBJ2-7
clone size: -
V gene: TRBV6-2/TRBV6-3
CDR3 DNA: TGTGCCAGCAGTTACCGTGGCAGGGGTTTTTTCCACGAGCAGTACTTC
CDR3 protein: CASSYRGRGFFHEQYF

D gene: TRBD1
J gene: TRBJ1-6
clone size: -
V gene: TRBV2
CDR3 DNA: TGTGCCAGCAGTGCCAGGGGGAATTCACCCCTCCACTTT
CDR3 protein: CASSARGNSPLHF

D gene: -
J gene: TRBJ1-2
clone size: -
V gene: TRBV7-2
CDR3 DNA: TGTGCCAGCAGCTCCCTATCCACAGCTAACTATGGCTACACCTTC
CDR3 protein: CASSSLSTANYGYTF

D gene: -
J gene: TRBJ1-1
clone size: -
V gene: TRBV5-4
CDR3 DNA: TGTGCCAGCAAGGGATTAGGGGTGGGCACTGAAGCTTTCTTT
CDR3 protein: CASKGLGVGTEAFF

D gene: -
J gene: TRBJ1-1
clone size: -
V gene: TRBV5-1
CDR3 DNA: TGCGCCAGCAGCGGTACGGGATTGAACACTGAAGCTTTCTTT
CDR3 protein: CASSGTGLNTEAFF

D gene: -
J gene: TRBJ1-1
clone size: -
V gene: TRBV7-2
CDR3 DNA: TGTGCCAGCAGCTTAGTCCCGGGACTCACTGAAGCTTTCTTT
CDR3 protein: CASSLVPGLTEAFF